This T cell receptor (beta chain) was recorded in a study of cytomegalovirus exposure and HLA in healthy donors. Overall study results and limits: Published work reported that the classifier diagnosed cytomegalovirus status with high specificity and sensitivity. According to a later analysis, TCR clusters from the first cohort tended to co-occur in the 100 to 150 validation repertoires.

This clone was detected once. No antigen is known for it. The donors were members of the validation cohort comprising about 130 subjects, separate from the roughly 640-subject first cohort. The CDR3 runs 15 residues. Trimming cost V 0 bases and J 7 bases, with 15 bases left between them. CDR1 and CDR2 from the germline V gene are MGHRA and YSYEKL. Profiled with immunoSEQ multiplex PCR; TCRdb holds only in-frame clones, not every one. The repertoire has approximately 230,000 clones, more than 85% of them found once; the top ten carry around 12%. The receptor's source is a man aged 18 to 29 in good health and CMV-seropositive. The rearrangement links TRBV4-1 to TRBJ1-1; D not resolved. The sample was PBMCs. CDR3 residues: CASSQDLLGNGEAFF. The CDR3 DNA reads TGCGCCAGCAGCCAAGATCTCTTAGGGAATGGTGAAGCTTTCTTT.